These 6 T cell receptor beta chains were all obtained from the same sample, sequenced in a study of CD8 T cells in Susac syndrome. RNA totalling about 0.5 to 1 ug underwent reverse transcription with random hexamers. TCRdb re-called the immunoSEQ multiplex PCR reads through MiXCR, storing one row per CDR3 protein. Here the sample spans roughly 86,000 distinct CDR3 sequences, 95% to 97% being singletons. Sequencing was carried out using CD8+ T cells from PBMCs. The receptors shown here come from a human donor with Susac syndrome.

The gene calls are TRBV30 and TRBJ1-2; D gene uncertain. This CDR3 has 15 amino acids. Germline V CDR1 and CDR2: GTSNPN, SVGIG (reference sequence). Trimming took off 0 bases at V and 5 bases at J, with 16 bases between the two ends. CDR3 residues: CAWSVSAPSIYGYTF. As DNA, the CDR3 is TGTGCCTGGAGTGTATCTGCCCCGTCAATTTATGGCTACACCTTC. Supplemented by reference TRBV30 and TRBJ1-2, the full variable domain reads SQTIHQWPATLVQPVGSPLSLECTVEGTSNPNLYWYRQAAGRGLQLLFYSVGIGQISSEVPQNLSASRPQDRQFILSSKKLLLSDSGFYLCAWSVSAPSIYGYTFGSGTRLTVV.

The CDR3 spells CASSPPTGNGYTF. DNA of the CDR3: TGTGCCAGCAGCCCCCCGACAGGGAATGGCTACACCTTC. The chain couples TRBV6-2 or TRBV6-3 to TRBJ1-2; 7 bases are a match to TRBD1. J lost 6 bases, V lost 6 bases, and 7 bases had no gene match. Germline V gene data show CDR1 as MNHEY and CDR2 as SVGEGT. CDR3 length equals 13 residues.

The gene calls are TRBV6-2 or TRBV6-3 and TRBJ1-2; TRBD1 matches 7 bases. Looked up from germline, CDR1 is MNHEY and CDR2 is SVGEGT. J was trimmed by 2 bases and V by 0 bases; bases with no gene match: 3. The CDR3 spans 15 residues. The CDR3 reads CASSYSDRPNYGYTF. The CDR3 DNA reads TGTGCCAGCAGTTACTCGGACAGGCCAAACTATGGCTACACCTTC.

This clonotype was recorded only once. The rearrangement links TRBV24-1 to TRBJ2-1; D is unresolved. Germline CDR1 is KGHDR and CDR2 is SFDVKD. Trimming shortened V by 4 bases and J by 3 bases, and 9 bases separated the two germline ends. The CDR3 loop spans 14 amino acids. CDR3 sequence (DNA): TGTGCCACCAGTGACCCCGCCGGCTACAATGAGCAGTTCTTC. As protein: CATSDPAGYNEQFF.

CDR3 residues: CASSQVGQGDSPLHF. CDR3 sequence (DNA): TGTGCCAGCAGCCAAGTGGGACAGGGGGATTCACCCCTCCACTTT. The V gene is TRBV3-1, the J gene TRBJ1-6, with TRBD1 matching over 11 bases. In germline, CDR1 is LGHDT, CDR2 YNNKEL (reference sequence). The CDR3 consists of 15 residues. V lost 1 base and J lost 8; bases outside the gene matches: 1.

The chain is built from TRBV5-4 and TRBJ2-7; D is perhaps TRBD1 (6 bases). The CDR3 sequence is 14 residues long. Germline-derived CDR1 and CDR2 are SGHNT and YYREEE (reference sequence). V lost 2 bases to trimming and J lost 0 bases, with 9 bases between them. CDR3 protein: CASSFGQLSYEQYF. The CDR3, as DNA: TGTGCCAGCAGCTTCGGACAGCTCTCCTACGAGCAGTACTTC.